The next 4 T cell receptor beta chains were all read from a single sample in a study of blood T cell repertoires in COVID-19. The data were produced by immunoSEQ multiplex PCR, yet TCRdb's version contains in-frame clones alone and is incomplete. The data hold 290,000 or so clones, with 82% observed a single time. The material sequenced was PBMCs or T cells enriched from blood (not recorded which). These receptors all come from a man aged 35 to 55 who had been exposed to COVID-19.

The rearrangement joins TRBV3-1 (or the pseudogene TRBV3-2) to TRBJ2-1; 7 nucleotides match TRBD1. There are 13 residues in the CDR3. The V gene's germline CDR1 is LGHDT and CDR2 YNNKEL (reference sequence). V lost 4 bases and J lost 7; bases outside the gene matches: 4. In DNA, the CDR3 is TGTGCCAGCAGCCGTGCGACAGGGAATGAGCAGTTCTTC. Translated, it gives CASSRATGNEQFF.

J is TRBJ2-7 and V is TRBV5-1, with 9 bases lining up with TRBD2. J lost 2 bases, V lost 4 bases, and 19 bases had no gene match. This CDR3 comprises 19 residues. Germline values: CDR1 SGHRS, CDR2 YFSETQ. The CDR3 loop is CASSPLLGSGRGTAYEQYF. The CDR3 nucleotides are TGCGCCAGCAGCCCCCTTTTGGGTAGCGGGAGAGGTACGGCCTACGAGCAGTACTTC.

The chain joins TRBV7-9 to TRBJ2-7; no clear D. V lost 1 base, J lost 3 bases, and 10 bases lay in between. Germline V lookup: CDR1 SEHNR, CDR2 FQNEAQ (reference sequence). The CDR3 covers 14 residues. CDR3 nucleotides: TGTGCCAGCAGCTTAGGAGAGTTCGTCTACGAGCAGTACTTC. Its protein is CASSLGEFVYEQYF.

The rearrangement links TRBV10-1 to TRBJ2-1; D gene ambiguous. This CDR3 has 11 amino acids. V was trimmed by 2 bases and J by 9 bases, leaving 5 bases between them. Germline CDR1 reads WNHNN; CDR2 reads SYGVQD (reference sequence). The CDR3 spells CASSEDSEQFF. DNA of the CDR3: TGCGCCAGCAGTGAGGATAGTGAGCAGTTCTTC.